The rows below give T cell receptor beta chains drawn from one sample of a study of blood T cell repertoires in COVID-19. Assay: immunoSEQ multiplex PCR; the TCRdb copy retains only in-frame clones and omits some. The sample yields 200,000 to 250,000 clones, 82% seen once. The sequencing sample was made of peripheral blood. The receptor source for this set is a woman older than 75 with acute or convalescent COVID-19. Each CDR3 is given with its conserved first and last residue. The order of the fields is clone size, D gene, V gene, J gene, CDR3 protein, CDR3 DNA. A D gene is named only where the DNA matches it firmly. The size of a clone is reported for some rows only, either as once, few or many, or as a class for expanded clones.

-	TRBD1	TRBV9	TRBJ1-6	CASSDTGQPLNSPLHF	TGTGCCAGCAGCGATACGGGACAGCCGCTGAATTCACCCCTCCACTTT
-	-	TRBV6-5	TRBJ1-1	CASSFSPSELEAFF	TGTGCCAGCAGCTTCTCCCCCAGCGAGCTTGAAGCTTTCTTT
-	-	TRBV7-2	TRBJ2-1	CASSLASGINNEQFF	TGTGCCAGCAGCTTAGCTAGCGGCATAAACAATGAGCAGTTCTTC
-	TRBD1	TRBV7-8	TRBJ2-2	CASSRTQRLTGGGGELFF	TGTGCCAGCAGCCGGACCCAAAGATTGACAGGGGGTGGCGGGGAGCTGTTTTTT
-	-	TRBV4-1	TRBJ2-5	CASSQEGTSFTQETQYF	TGCGCCAGCAGCCAAGAAGGAACTAGCTTTACTCAAGAGACCCAGTACTTC
-	-	TRBV6-2/TRBV6-3	TRBJ1-5	CASSYRGEPQHF	TGTGCCAGCAGTTACAGGGGTGAGCCCCAGCATTTT
-	-	TRBV9	TRBJ2-7	CASSVGPGADEQYF	TGTGCCAGCAGCGTAGGTCCAGGGGCTGACGAGCAGTACTTC
few	-	TRBV19	TRBJ1-1	CASMRTENTEAFF	TGTGCCAGTATGAGGACAGAGAACACTGAAGCTTTCTTT
-	TRBD1	TRBV19	TRBJ1-5	CATSFGTGGFYSNQPQHF	TGTGCCACCTCGTTCGGGACAGGGGGTTTCTATAGCAATCAGCCCCAGCATTTT
-	-	TRBV6-5	TRBJ2-1	CASSYTTYNEQFF	TGTGCCAGCAGTTACACTACCTACAATGAGCAGTTCTTC
once	-	TRBV19	TRBJ2-1	CASSRLVGGVDEQFF	TGTGCCAGTAGTCGACTAGTCGGGGGAGTGGATGAGCAGTTCTTC
once	-	TRBV12-3/TRBV12-4	TRBJ1-2	CASSFAGNYGYTF	TGTGCCAGCAGTTTTGCGGGGAACTATGGCTACACCTTC
-	-	TRBV20-1	TRBJ2-3	CSASSPGGLSTDTQYF	TGCAGTGCTAGTTCGCCGGGGGGCCTTAGCACAGATACGCAGTATTTT